The rows below give T cell receptor beta chains drawn from one sample of a study of T cell repertoires in cytomegalovirus infection. One entry per CDR3 protein, called by TCRdb with MiXCR from the reads. The profile covers 70,000 to 75,000 distinct CDR3 sequences, with 4% appearing a single time and about 22% taken by the ten largest. Sequencing was done on a sample of PBMCs. Receptor source: a human donor in good health (CMV status not recorded). Some clones in this sample may be carry-over from other donors' samples. The CDR3 runs from the conserved cysteine through the conserved F or W. D genes are given only for firm matches. Size tells how often a clone was seen (once, few, many) or the class of an expanded clone, and some rows leave it out.

J | size | D | V | CDR3 | DNA
TRBJ2-4 | many | - | TRBV6-1 | CASSEYQGRKNIQYF | TGTGCCAGCAGTGAGTACCAGGGTCGCAAAAACATTCAGTACTTC
TRBJ2-7 | many | TRBD2 | TRBV4-1 | CASSQDFWLAGGPQVNEQYF | TGCGCCAGCAGCCAAGATTTTTGGCTAGCGGGAGGGCCACAGGTGAACGAGCAGTACTTC
TRBJ1-1 | many | - | TRBV5-6 | CASSLVQGLAFF | TGTGCCAGCAGCCTGGTTCAGGGATTAGCTTTCTTT
TRBJ2-7 | many | - | TRBV7-2 | CASSTAVSYEQYF | TGTGCCAGCAGCACAGCAGTTTCCTACGAGCAGTACTTC
TRBJ2-5 | many | - | TRBV7-2 | CASGAPAGGRAQYF | TGTGCCAGCGGAGCTCCGGCTGGGGGCCGGGCCCAGTACTTC
TRBJ2-7 | many | - | TRBV7-9 | CASSPRSNYEQYF | TGTGCCAGCAGCCCAAGAAGCAACTACGAGCAGTACTTC
TRBJ2-1 | many | - | TRBV7-9 | CASSFREPARGEQFF | TGTGCCAGCAGCTTTCGTGAACCTGCTAGGGGTGAGCAGTTCTTC
TRBJ2-1 | - | - | TRBV20-1 | CSAPHPGYNEQFF | TGCAGTGCTCCCCACCCCGGGTACAATGAGCAGTTCTTC
TRBJ2-2 | many | - | TRBV5-4 | CASSSPHNTGELFF | TGTGCCAGCAGTAGCCCCCATAACACCGGGGAGCTGTTTTTT
TRBJ2-7 | many | TRBD2 | TRBV6-2/TRBV6-3 | CASSWTSGETYEQYF | TGTGCCAGCAGTTGGACTAGCGGGGAGACCTACGAGCAGTACTTC
TRBJ2-3 | many | - | TRBV7-3 | CASSGSRTDTQYF | TGTGCCAGCAGCGGGTCTCGCACAGATACGCAGTATTTT
TRBJ2-2 | many | TRBD1 | TRBV7-2 | CASSSPGQFWELFF | TGTGCCAGCAGCTCCCCGGGACAGTTCTGGGAGCTGTTTTTT
TRBJ2-1 | many | - | TRBV20-1 | CSALSVGEQFF | TGCAGTGCTCTCAGCGTCGGAGAGCAGTTCTTC
TRBJ1-1 | many | - | TRBV7-2 | CASSLVHNTEAFF | TGTGCCAGCAGCTTAGTACACAACACTGAAGCTTTCTTT
TRBJ2-1 | many | - | TRBV19 | CASSISLAYEQFF | TGTGCCAGTAGTATAAGTCTAGCCTATGAGCAGTTCTTC